This T cell receptor (beta chain) is drawn from a study of shared clonotypes between healthy human individuals. Overall study context: CD4 naive and memory got three plates each, CD8 naive two, CD8 memory one. Findings of the study overall: The rarefaction results pointed to incomplete sorted-subset sequencing despite large depth.

Sequenced by immunoSEQ multiplex PCR; TCRdb stores in-frame clones only, minus some. The sample lists approximately 1,000,000 clones; around 82% were seen once. The split of CD4+ cells yielded CD45RA+ naive and CD45RA-negative memory subsets. Turning to this clone: The antigen remains undetermined.

The receptor was derived from a man aged 18 to 30 in good health. Some clones in this sample may be carry-over from other donors' samples. Sequenced input: memory CD4+ T cells from PBMCs. The sample's subset: CD45RA-negative fraction.

CDR3 sequence reads: CAWSGTGLLGIQYF. The CDR3, as DNA: TGTGCCTGGAGTGGGACAGGCCTCCTGGGCATTCAGTACTTC. The V gene is TRBV30, the J gene TRBJ2-4; 7 nucleotides line up with TRBD1. CDR3 length: 14 amino acids. Germline-derived CDR1 and CDR2 are GTSNPN and SVGIG (reference sequence). The V and J ends lost 1 base and 9 bases, in that order; junction bases with no gene match: 9.